The rows below give T cell receptor beta chains drawn from one sample of a study of identical twins. TCRdb independently ran MiXCR on the 5' RACE reads; one entry per CDR3 protein. The sample consists of hundreds of thousands of distinct CDR3 sequences, around 6% of them appearing once. The sample taken for sequencing was naive T cells sorted from blood. The receptors were sampled from a man aged 18 to 30 in good health. Each CDR3 is given with its conserved first and last residue. The D gene is left open where the match is weak. Where a row states a size, it is once, few, many or the class of an expanded clone; other rows omit it.

many	TRBJ2-1	TRBD1	TRBV12-3/TRBV12-4	CASRQDRGAYNEQFF	TGTGCCAGCAGACAGGACAGGGGGGCCTACAATGAGCAGTTCTTC
many	TRBJ2-7	.	TRBV12-3/TRBV12-4	CASSFYKGYEQYF	TGTGCCAGCAGTTTCTATAAAGGCTACGAGCAGTACTTC
few	TRBJ2-3	TRBD2	TRBV6-1	CASSGSGRQFTSTQYF	TGTGCCAGCAGTGGTAGCGGGAGGCAATTCACCAGTACGCAGTATTTT
many	TRBJ2-5	.	TRBV12-3/TRBV12-4	CASKAGRAQYF	TGTGCCAGCAAGGCAGGCAGGGCCCAGTACTTC
.	TRBJ2-1	.	TRBV18	CASSPRDSLDNEQFF	TGTGCCAGCTCACCACGGGACTCATTAGACAATGAGCAGTTCTTC
.	TRBJ2-6	TRBD1	TRBV7-9	CASGGQGGSSGANVLTF	TGTGCCAGCGGTGGACAGGGGGGGAGTTCTGGGGCCAACGTCCTGACTTTC
.	TRBJ2-1	TRBD2	TRBV16	CASSQSVIAGGNEQFF	TGTGCCAGCAGCCAATCGGTGATAGCGGGAGGGAATGAGCAGTTCTTC
many	TRBJ2-1	TRBD1	TRBV4-1	CASSLPGQHNEQFF	TGCGCCAGCAGCCTACCGGGACAGCACAATGAGCAGTTCTTC
few	TRBJ1-1	.	TRBV6-6	CASSYGDVEAFF	TGTGCCAGCAGTTACGGGGACGTTGAAGCTTTCTTT
many	TRBJ2-1	TRBD2	TRBV20-1	CSATRLAGNNEQFF	TGCAGTGCTACCCGACTAGCGGGAAACAATGAGCAGTTCTTC
many	TRBJ1-1	.	TRBV6-5	CASSSQMMNTEAFF	TGTGCCAGCAGTTCACAGATGATGAACACTGAAGCTTTCTTT
few	TRBJ2-2	TRBD2	TRBV7-6	CASSLILAGVMNTGELFF	TGTGCCAGCAGCTTAATACTAGCGGGAGTGATGAACACCGGGGAGCTGTTTTTT
few	TRBJ2-1	.	TRBV5-1	CASSHTLDDRNEQFF	TGCGCCAGCAGCCACACACTGGACGACCGCAATGAGCAGTTCTTC
.	TRBJ1-1	.	TRBV19	CASSIGGAVEAFF	TGTGCCAGTAGTATAGGTGGGGCTGTTGAAGCTTTCTTT
.	TRBJ2-3	.	TRBV20-1	CSAVPGTDTQYF	TGCAGTGCGGTTCCGGGGACAGATACGCAGTATTTT
many	TRBJ1-1	TRBD1	TRBV27	CASSPGQGRGMNTEAFF	TGTGCCAGCAGTCCAGGACAGGGGAGGGGCATGAACACTGAAGCTTTCTTT
many	TRBJ2-1	TRBD2	TRBV20-1	CSAGGGSGRLRYNEQFF	TGCAGTGCCGGAGGGGGTAGCGGGAGGCTCCGATACAATGAGCAGTTCTTC
few	TRBJ2-2	.	TRBV18	CASSPPRVNTGELFF	TGTGCCAGCTCACCACCCAGGGTTAACACCGGGGAGCTGTTTTTT
many	TRBJ2-2	.	TRBV12-3/TRBV12-4	CASSLVRLANTGELFF	TGTGCCAGCAGTTTGGTTAGACTAGCGAACACCGGGGAGCTGTTTTTT
few	TRBJ2-1	.	TRBV4-1	CASSPITGVTYNEQFF	TGCGCCAGCAGCCCAATTACCGGGGTCACCTACAATGAGCAGTTCTTC
many	TRBJ2-7	.	TRBV7-9	CASSPKDSYEQYF	TGTGCCAGCAGCCCTAAGGACTCCTACGAGCAGTACTTC
many	TRBJ1-1	.	TRBV25-1	CASSDRDLEAFF	TGTGCCAGCAGTGATAGGGACCTTGAAGCTTTCTTT
.	TRBJ2-3	TRBD2	TRBV29-1	CSVEGGRGTDTQYF	TGCAGCGTTGAGGGAGGGAGAGGCACAGATACGCAGTATTTT
many	TRBJ2-1	.	TRBV11-2	CASSRQTSSYNEQFF	TGTGCCAGCAGCCGACAGACTAGCTCCTACAATGAGCAGTTCTTC
many	TRBJ1-6	TRBD1	TRBV20-1	CSASVGRDRNSPLHF	TGCAGTGCCTCGGTCGGGCGGGACAGGAATTCACCCCTCCACTTT
many	TRBJ1-1	TRBD1	TRBV5-1	CASSGTGGGHTEAFF	TGCGCCAGCTCCGGGACAGGGGGCGGGCACACTGAAGCTTTCTTT
.	TRBJ2-1	TRBD2	TRBV5-4	CASSPLADYNEQFF	TGTGCCAGCAGTCCACTAGCGGATTACAATGAGCAGTTCTTC
.	TRBJ2-4	.	TRBV4-1	CASSQERGGGRTKNIQYF	TGCGCCAGCAGCCAAGAGCGAGGGGGCGGGAGAACCAAAAACATTCAGTACTTC
many	TRBJ2-2	.	TRBV7-2	CASSLTGYTGELFF	TGTGCCAGCAGCTTAACAGGCTACACCGGGGAGCTGTTTTTT
many	TRBJ2-4	.	TRBV6-1	CASSPGLAKNIQYF	TGTGCCAGCAGCCCCGGACTAGCCAAAAACATTCAGTACTTC
many	TRBJ1-4	TRBD1	TRBV12-3/TRBV12-4	CASSRDRADEKLFF	TGTGCCAGCAGCCGGGACAGGGCGGATGAAAAACTGTTTTTT
few	TRBJ1-1	.	TRBV12-3/TRBV12-4	CASRTRVRTEAFF	TGTGCCAGCAGAACCCGGGTGCGCACTGAAGCTTTCTTT
.	TRBJ1-1	TRBD1	TRBV30	CAWRMTGTVNTEAFF	TGTGCCTGGAGGATGACCGGGACAGTGAACACTGAAGCTTTCTTT
many	TRBJ2-7	.	TRBV28	CASSLGDEQYF	TGTGCCAGCAGTTTAGGGGACGAGCAGTACTTC
many	TRBJ1-1	TRBD1	TRBV28	CASSSRDRVNTEAFF	TGTGCCAGCAGTTCCCGGGACAGGGTGAACACTGAAGCTTTCTTT
many	TRBJ2-7	TRBD2	TRBV6-1	CASRAAGGHYEQYF	TGTGCCAGCAGAGCCGCGGGAGGACACTACGAGCAGTACTTC
few	TRBJ2-7	.	TRBV20-1	CSARDPERYEQYF	TGCAGTGCTAGAGATCCAGAGCGCTACGAGCAGTACTTC
many	TRBJ2-3	TRBD2	TRBV9	CASSVVALNSGQGTDTQYF	TGTGCCAGCAGCGTAGTGGCCCTAAATAGCGGGCAGGGCACAGATACGCAGTATTTT
many	TRBJ2-3	.	TRBV20-1	CSAGRLAGGGDTQYF	TGCAGTGCTGGGCGCTTGGCAGGTGGAGGAGATACGCAGTATTTT
few	TRBJ1-1	.	TRBV7-2	CASSLETALNTEAFF	TGTGCCAGCAGCTTAGAAACAGCCTTGAACACTGAAGCTTTCTTT
few	TRBJ2-3	.	TRBV10-3	CAISKGDFDLDTQYF	TGTGCCATCAGTAAGGGGGACTTCGATCTAGATACGCAGTATTTT
many	TRBJ2-1	.	TRBV11-2	CASSPGRGEQFF	TGTGCCAGCAGCCCAGGGCGTGGCGAGCAGTTCTTC
.	TRBJ2-4	.	TRBV3-1	CASSLYGVAKNIQYF	TGTGCCAGCAGCTTATACGGGGTGGCCAAAAACATTCAGTACTTC